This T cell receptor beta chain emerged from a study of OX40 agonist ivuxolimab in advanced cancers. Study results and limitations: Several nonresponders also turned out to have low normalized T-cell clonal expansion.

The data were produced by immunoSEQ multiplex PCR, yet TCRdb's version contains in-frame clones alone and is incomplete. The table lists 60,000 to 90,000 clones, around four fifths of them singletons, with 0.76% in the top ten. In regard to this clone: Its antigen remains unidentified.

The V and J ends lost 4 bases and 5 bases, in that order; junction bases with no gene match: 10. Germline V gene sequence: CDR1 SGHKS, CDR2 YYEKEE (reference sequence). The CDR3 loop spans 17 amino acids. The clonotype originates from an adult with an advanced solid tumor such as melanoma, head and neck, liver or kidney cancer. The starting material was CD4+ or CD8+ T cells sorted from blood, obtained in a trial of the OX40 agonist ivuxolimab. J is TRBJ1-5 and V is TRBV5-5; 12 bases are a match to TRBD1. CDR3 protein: CASSPGQGARIYQPQHF. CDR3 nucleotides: TGTGCCAGCAGCCCGGGACAGGGGGCGAGAATCTATCAGCCCCAGCATTTT.